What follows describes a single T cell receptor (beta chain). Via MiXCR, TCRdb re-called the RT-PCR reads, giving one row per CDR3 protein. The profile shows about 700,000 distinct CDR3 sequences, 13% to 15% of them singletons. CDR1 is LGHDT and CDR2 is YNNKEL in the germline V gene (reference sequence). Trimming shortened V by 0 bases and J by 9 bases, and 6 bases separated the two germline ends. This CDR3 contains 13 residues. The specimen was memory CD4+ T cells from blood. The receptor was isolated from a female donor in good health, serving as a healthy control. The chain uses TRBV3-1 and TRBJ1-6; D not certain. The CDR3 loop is CASSQDLGSPLHF. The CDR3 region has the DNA TGTGCCAGCAGCCAAGATCTGGGTTCACCCCTCCACTTT.